This TCR beta chain was identified during a study of identical twins (dated by TCRdb to about 2016). With regard to the full study: To test whether fetal clonotypes persist, the study used deep sequencing on TCR alpha and beta repertoires from monozygotic twins, unrelated adults of various ages, and cord blood. To rule out contamination, replicate twin experiments were performed at different times with different library preparation protocols.

Libraries were constructed by 5' RACE. Sequencing was carried out with an Illumina HiSeq 2000. A universal primer binding site was introduced by template switching, and a unique molecular identifier was present in the final cDNA, enabling accurate counting of TCR cDNA molecules. Specific primers in the conserved constant-segment region were used to synthesize first-strand cDNA for the TCR alpha and beta chains. To control for contamination, every cDNA library carried two barcodes: a SMART-Mk sample barcode plus Illumina barcodes. TruSeq adapter sequences along with Illumina sample barcodes were introduced in two successive PCR steps. The Illumina HiSeq platform was used with custom primers to sequence TCR alpha and beta cDNA libraries. Under the source paper's analysis protocol: Raw reads were processed with MiGEC to extract unique molecular identifiers, and MiXCR was used to determine CDR3 positions. Recombination models were inferred per individual with the repgenHMM and IGoR tools using an EM algorithm. The tcR package in R was used for shared clonotype analysis, with sharing normalized by the product of cloneset sizes. To study raw recombination without the effects of thymic and clonal selection, out-of-frame nonproductive sequences were analyzed. TCRdb cleaned the public reads at Q25 with fastp, built clones with MiXCR and kept in-frame beta chains. One record per CDR3 amino acid sequence lists the most common genes and DNA. Here the V and J calls rest on TCRdb's processing, not on the authors' analysis. The table for this sample lists about 430,000 distinct CDR3 sequences; roughly 20% of them were counted only once. The ten most abundant clones make up 9% to 15% of the sample.

CDR1 and CDR2 were assigned from the germline V gene (reference sequence) as DFQATT and SNEGSKA. The V end loses 0 bases and the J end loses 4 bases, and a stretch of 10 bases separates them. Taken from cysteine to phenylalanine, the CDR3 has 14 residues. CDR3 DNA is the only sequence kept; it has 42 bases, read in frame from the first base. Overall study outcomes, separate from this receptor: Excess twin sharing in beta out-of-frame sequences was weaker because fewer shared sequences lowered the signal-to-noise ratio. In monozygotic twins, recombination models systematically underestimated out-of-frame TCR alpha sharing, but the models matched the sharing seen between unrelated individuals. Out-of-frame TCR alpha sequences shared between twins showed an excess of low generation-probability sequences compared with coincidental sharing between unrelated individuals. Because the same donors could not be followed over many years, the conclusions relied on cross-sectional statistical analysis. Abundant cord blood beta clonotypes had fewer insertions, young adult naive repertoires showed a similar but weaker trend, and memory repertoires showed no such trend. Invariant T cells such as MAIT and iNKT could partly confound zero-insertion analyses, although diverse VJ usage argued against such confounding for most clonotypes.

All donors were healthy Caucasians. The study also sequenced three unrelated non-twin adults: a male aged 18 to 30, a male aged 50 to 59 and a female aged 50 to 59. Miltenyi CD45RO+ enrichment and human naive T-cell isolation kits were used to isolate memory (CD45RO+) and naive T cells from PBMC. The table lists this clonotype with many counts. Its antigen remains unidentified. No qualities accompany the bases; no much larger clone lies one base away. This TCR was recovered from a man aged 45-60 years in good health. Material for sequencing was naive T cells sorted from blood. Per the publication, the cell subset or site label means: cells isolated with a human naive T-cell isolation kit. In this chain, TRBV20-1 is recombined with TRBJ2-1; the D segment cannot be called with confidence. The CDR3 here reads CSARDTYGYNEQFF. The nucleotide sequence reads as follows: TGCAGTGCTAGAGATACCTACGGTTACAATGAGCAGTTCTTC.